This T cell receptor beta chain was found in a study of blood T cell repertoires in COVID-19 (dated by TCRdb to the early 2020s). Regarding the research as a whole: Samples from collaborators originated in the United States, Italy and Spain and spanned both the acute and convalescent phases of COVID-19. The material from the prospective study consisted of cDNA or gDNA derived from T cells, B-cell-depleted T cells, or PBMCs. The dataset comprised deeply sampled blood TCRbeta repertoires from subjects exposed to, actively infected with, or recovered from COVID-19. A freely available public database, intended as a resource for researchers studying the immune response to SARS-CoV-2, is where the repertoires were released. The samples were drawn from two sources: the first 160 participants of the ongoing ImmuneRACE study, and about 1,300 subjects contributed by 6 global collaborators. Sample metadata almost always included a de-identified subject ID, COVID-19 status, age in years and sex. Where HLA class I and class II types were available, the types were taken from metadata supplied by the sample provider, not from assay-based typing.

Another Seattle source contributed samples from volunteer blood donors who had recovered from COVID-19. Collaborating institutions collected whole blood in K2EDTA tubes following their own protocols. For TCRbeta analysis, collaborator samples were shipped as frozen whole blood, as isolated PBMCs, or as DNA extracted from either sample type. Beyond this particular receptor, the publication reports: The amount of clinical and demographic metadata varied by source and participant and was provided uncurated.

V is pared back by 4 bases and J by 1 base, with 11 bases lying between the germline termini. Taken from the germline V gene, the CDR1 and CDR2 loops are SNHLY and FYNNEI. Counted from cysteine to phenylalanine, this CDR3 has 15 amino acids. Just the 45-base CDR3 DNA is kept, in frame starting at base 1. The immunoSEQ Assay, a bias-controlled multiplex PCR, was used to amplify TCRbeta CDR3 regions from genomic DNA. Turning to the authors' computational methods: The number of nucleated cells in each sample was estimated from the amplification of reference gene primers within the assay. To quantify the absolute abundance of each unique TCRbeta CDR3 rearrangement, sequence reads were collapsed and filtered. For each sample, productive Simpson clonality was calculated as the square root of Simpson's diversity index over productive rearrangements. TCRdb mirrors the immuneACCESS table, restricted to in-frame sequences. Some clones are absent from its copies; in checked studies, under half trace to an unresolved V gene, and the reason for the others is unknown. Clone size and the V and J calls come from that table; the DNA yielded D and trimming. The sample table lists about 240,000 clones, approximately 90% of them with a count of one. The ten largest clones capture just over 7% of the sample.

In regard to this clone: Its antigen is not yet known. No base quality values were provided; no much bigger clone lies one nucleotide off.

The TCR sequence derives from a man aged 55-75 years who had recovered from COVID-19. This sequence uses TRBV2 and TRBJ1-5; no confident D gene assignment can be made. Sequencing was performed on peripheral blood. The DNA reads TGTGCCAGCAGTGGGACGGGGAACAGCAATCAGCCCCAGCATTTT. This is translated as CASSGTGNSNQPQHF.